The 17 T cell receptor beta chains below all came from one sample that was sequenced in a study of cytomegalovirus exposure and HLA in healthy donors. The PCR was carried out with 60 Vbeta primers and 13 Jbeta primers. TCRdb's copy holds only in-frame clones and misses some; the assay was immunoSEQ multiplex PCR. The data contain roughly 120,000 clones, around 74% of them singletons. The sequenced sample was PBMCs. These TCRs come from a woman between 18 and 30 years old in good health and CMV-seronegative.

The J gene is TRBJ2-3, the V gene TRBV6-5; possibly TRBD2 for D (6 bases). With 6 bases removed from V and 6 bases from J, the gap between germline ends came to 19 bases. Germline V gene lookup returns CDR1 MNHEY and CDR2 SVGAGI. The CDR3 has 15 amino acids. CDR3 protein: CASSRTAQRGDTQYF. In DNA, the CDR3 is TGTGCCAGCAGCAGGACGGCCCAACGGGGGGATACGCAGTATTTT.

The chain has TRBV6-5 and TRBJ1-1; D is ambiguous. This CDR3 spans 13 amino acids. Germline values: CDR1 MNHEY, CDR2 SVGAGI. Trimming removed 2 bases at V and 4 bases at J, with 8 bases between. The CDR3 is CASSYEESTEAFF. The CDR3 coding sequence is TGTGCCAGCAGTTACGAGGAGAGCACTGAAGCTTTCTTT.

The rearrangement joins TRBV18 to TRBJ1-1, with 7 bases identical to TRBD1. Germline V gives CDR1 KGHSH, CDR2 LQKENI. V lost 4 bases to trimming and J lost 4 bases; unmatched junction nucleotides: 3. This CDR3 is built from 13 residues. CDR3 nucleotide sequence: TGTGCCAGCTCACTGCAGGGGGGCACTGAAGCTTTCTTT. Translation gives CASSLQGGTEAFF.

The V and J genes are TRBV10-3 and TRBJ2-7; 9 bases line up with TRBD1. Germline lookup yields CDR1 ENHRY and CDR2 SYGVKD. The CDR3 has 11 amino acids. CDR3 nucleotide sequence: TGTGCGGCACAGGGGGCTTACGAGCAGTACTTC. It encodes CAAQGAYEQYF.

The CDR3 DNA is TGTGCCAGCACCTCGACAGGAAGTTATAGCAATCAGCCCCAGCATTTT. It translates to CASTSTGSYSNQPQHF. V gene TRBV6-6 combines with J gene TRBJ1-5, with D possibly matching TRBD1 (6 bases). CDR1 and CDR2 (germline): MNHNY, SVGAGI (reference sequence). The CDR3 length is 16 residues. V lost 7 bases and J 0 bases, leaving 16 bases between the germline ends.

The rearrangement links TRBV6-1 to TRBJ1-5; the D is unclear. The CDR3 consists of 13 residues. Germline CDR1 and CDR2: MNHNS and SASEGT. V was pared by 4 bases and J by 0 bases, with 4 bases between. As DNA, the CDR3 is TGTGCCAGCAGTGTATATAGCAATCAGCCCCAGCATTTT. Amino acid sequence: CASSVYSNQPQHF.

J is TRBJ2-7 and V is TRBV6-1; TRBD1 might be the D (7 bases). The length of the CDR3 is 14 residues. CDR1 and CDR2 (germline): MNHNS, SASEGT. The V end was cut by 6 bases, the J end by 5 bases, with 17 bases between. Here the CDR3 DNA reads TGTGCCAGCAGCTCAACGGAGGGGGCGGACGAGCAGTACTTC. Translation gives CASSSTEGADEQYF.

The rearrangement uses TRBV5-8 and TRBJ1-1; D gene uncertain. Germline V gives CDR1 SGHTS, CDR2 YDEGEE. The CDR3 spans 12 residues. Trimming left V 3 bases short and J 7 bases short, with 10 bases between. CDR3 coding DNA: TGTGCCAGCAGCTCACGGGGAGGTGAAGCTTTCTTT. Protein product: CASSSRGGEAFF.

This chain's CDR3 is CASSSGGGGGTDTQYF. The CDR3 region has the DNA TGTGCCAGCAGTTCAGGGGGCGGGGGAGGCACAGATACGCAGTATTTT. V usage is TRBV6-5 and J usage is TRBJ2-3; D is perhaps TRBD1 (8 bases). Trimming removed 4 bases at V and 1 base at J, with 15 bases between. The CDR3 extends over 16 amino acids. Looked up from germline, CDR1 is MNHEY and CDR2 is SVGAGI.

The V call is TRBV5-1, the J call TRBJ2-3; D is perhaps TRBD1 (6 bases). This CDR3 has 16 amino acids. V lost 5 bases and J 2 bases, leaving 18 bases between the germline ends. Germline CDR1 is SGHRS and CDR2 is YFSETQ. The CDR3 reads CASRPGRGTTTDTQYF. In nucleotides, the CDR3 is TGCGCCAGCAGACCCGGCAGGGGAACTACCACAGATACGCAGTATTTT.

This chain uses TRBV5-1 with TRBJ2-7, with 10 positions matching TRBD1. J gave up 5 bases and V 4 bases, and 9 bases lay outside the gene matches. This CDR3 comprises 15 residues. The germline V gene encodes CDR1 SGHRS and CDR2 YFSETQ. The CDR3 loop is CASSRTDRGINEQYF. The CDR3 DNA reads TGCGCCAGCAGCCGAACGGACAGGGGGATCAACGAGCAGTACTTC.

The gene calls are TRBV11-2 and TRBJ2-5; 7 bases match TRBD2. Germline CDR1 reads SGHAT; CDR2 reads FQNNGV. Trimming at V came to 5 bases and at J to 2 bases, leaving 5 bases not matched to a gene. The CDR3 has 14 residues. The CDR3 DNA is TGTGCCAGCAGCCCCCTCGGGGGGCAAGAGACCCAGTACTTC. Amino acid sequence: CASSPLGGQETQYF.

This clone was detected once. The chain is built from TRBV5-8 and TRBJ2-3; weak D call: TRBD1 (5 bases). The CDR3 extends over 13 amino acids. With 2 bases removed from V and 4 bases from J, the gap between germline ends came to 8 bases. The germline V gene has CDR1 SGHTS and CDR2 YDEGEE. CDR3 in DNA: TGTGCCAGCAGCTTATCAGGGCCAGATACGCAGTATTTT. Protein sequence: CASSLSGPDTQYF.

A word on this clone: Other DNA variants within this sample encode the same CDR3. The chain joins TRBV11-3 to TRBJ1-1; D is ambiguous. V lost 1 base to trimming and J lost 0 bases, with 3 bases between them. Looked up from germline, CDR1 is SGHNT and CDR2 is YENEEA. The CDR3 has 13 amino acids. The DNA for the CDR3 is TGTGCCAGCAGCTTAGCGTTGAACACTGAAGCTTTCTTT. Translating it yields CASSLALNTEAFF.

V usage is TRBV9 and J usage is TRBJ2-3, with TRBD2 matching 10 bases. Germline V CDR1 and CDR2: SGDLS, YYNGEE. The CDR3 is 16 amino acids. The trim removed 4 bases at V and 0 bases at J, leaving 5 bases unmatched. The CDR3 loop reads CASSPLAGVSTDTQYF. CDR3 coding DNA: TGTGCCAGCAGCCCTCTAGCGGGGGTGAGCACAGATACGCAGTATTTT.

The chain joins TRBV28 to TRBJ1-1; 10 bases match TRBD1. This CDR3 contains 14 residues. Germline loops: CDR1 MDHEN, CDR2 SYDVKM. The ends lost 5 bases at V and 4 bases at J; junction bases unmatched: 4. The DNA for the CDR3 is TGTGCCAGCAGTGCCGGACAGGGGGGCACTGAAGCTTTCTTT. Translation gives CASSAGQGGTEAFF.

J is TRBJ1-6 and V is TRBV6-5; perhaps TRBD1 as D (5 bases). V lost 2 bases and J 2 bases, leaving 7 bases between the germline ends. Per germline, CDR1 MNHEY and CDR2 SVGAGI. This CDR3 region has 15 residues. The CDR3 coding sequence is TGTGCCAGCAGTTACAAGGGGCCCTATAATTCACCCCTCCACTTT. Its translation: CASSYKGPYNSPLHF.